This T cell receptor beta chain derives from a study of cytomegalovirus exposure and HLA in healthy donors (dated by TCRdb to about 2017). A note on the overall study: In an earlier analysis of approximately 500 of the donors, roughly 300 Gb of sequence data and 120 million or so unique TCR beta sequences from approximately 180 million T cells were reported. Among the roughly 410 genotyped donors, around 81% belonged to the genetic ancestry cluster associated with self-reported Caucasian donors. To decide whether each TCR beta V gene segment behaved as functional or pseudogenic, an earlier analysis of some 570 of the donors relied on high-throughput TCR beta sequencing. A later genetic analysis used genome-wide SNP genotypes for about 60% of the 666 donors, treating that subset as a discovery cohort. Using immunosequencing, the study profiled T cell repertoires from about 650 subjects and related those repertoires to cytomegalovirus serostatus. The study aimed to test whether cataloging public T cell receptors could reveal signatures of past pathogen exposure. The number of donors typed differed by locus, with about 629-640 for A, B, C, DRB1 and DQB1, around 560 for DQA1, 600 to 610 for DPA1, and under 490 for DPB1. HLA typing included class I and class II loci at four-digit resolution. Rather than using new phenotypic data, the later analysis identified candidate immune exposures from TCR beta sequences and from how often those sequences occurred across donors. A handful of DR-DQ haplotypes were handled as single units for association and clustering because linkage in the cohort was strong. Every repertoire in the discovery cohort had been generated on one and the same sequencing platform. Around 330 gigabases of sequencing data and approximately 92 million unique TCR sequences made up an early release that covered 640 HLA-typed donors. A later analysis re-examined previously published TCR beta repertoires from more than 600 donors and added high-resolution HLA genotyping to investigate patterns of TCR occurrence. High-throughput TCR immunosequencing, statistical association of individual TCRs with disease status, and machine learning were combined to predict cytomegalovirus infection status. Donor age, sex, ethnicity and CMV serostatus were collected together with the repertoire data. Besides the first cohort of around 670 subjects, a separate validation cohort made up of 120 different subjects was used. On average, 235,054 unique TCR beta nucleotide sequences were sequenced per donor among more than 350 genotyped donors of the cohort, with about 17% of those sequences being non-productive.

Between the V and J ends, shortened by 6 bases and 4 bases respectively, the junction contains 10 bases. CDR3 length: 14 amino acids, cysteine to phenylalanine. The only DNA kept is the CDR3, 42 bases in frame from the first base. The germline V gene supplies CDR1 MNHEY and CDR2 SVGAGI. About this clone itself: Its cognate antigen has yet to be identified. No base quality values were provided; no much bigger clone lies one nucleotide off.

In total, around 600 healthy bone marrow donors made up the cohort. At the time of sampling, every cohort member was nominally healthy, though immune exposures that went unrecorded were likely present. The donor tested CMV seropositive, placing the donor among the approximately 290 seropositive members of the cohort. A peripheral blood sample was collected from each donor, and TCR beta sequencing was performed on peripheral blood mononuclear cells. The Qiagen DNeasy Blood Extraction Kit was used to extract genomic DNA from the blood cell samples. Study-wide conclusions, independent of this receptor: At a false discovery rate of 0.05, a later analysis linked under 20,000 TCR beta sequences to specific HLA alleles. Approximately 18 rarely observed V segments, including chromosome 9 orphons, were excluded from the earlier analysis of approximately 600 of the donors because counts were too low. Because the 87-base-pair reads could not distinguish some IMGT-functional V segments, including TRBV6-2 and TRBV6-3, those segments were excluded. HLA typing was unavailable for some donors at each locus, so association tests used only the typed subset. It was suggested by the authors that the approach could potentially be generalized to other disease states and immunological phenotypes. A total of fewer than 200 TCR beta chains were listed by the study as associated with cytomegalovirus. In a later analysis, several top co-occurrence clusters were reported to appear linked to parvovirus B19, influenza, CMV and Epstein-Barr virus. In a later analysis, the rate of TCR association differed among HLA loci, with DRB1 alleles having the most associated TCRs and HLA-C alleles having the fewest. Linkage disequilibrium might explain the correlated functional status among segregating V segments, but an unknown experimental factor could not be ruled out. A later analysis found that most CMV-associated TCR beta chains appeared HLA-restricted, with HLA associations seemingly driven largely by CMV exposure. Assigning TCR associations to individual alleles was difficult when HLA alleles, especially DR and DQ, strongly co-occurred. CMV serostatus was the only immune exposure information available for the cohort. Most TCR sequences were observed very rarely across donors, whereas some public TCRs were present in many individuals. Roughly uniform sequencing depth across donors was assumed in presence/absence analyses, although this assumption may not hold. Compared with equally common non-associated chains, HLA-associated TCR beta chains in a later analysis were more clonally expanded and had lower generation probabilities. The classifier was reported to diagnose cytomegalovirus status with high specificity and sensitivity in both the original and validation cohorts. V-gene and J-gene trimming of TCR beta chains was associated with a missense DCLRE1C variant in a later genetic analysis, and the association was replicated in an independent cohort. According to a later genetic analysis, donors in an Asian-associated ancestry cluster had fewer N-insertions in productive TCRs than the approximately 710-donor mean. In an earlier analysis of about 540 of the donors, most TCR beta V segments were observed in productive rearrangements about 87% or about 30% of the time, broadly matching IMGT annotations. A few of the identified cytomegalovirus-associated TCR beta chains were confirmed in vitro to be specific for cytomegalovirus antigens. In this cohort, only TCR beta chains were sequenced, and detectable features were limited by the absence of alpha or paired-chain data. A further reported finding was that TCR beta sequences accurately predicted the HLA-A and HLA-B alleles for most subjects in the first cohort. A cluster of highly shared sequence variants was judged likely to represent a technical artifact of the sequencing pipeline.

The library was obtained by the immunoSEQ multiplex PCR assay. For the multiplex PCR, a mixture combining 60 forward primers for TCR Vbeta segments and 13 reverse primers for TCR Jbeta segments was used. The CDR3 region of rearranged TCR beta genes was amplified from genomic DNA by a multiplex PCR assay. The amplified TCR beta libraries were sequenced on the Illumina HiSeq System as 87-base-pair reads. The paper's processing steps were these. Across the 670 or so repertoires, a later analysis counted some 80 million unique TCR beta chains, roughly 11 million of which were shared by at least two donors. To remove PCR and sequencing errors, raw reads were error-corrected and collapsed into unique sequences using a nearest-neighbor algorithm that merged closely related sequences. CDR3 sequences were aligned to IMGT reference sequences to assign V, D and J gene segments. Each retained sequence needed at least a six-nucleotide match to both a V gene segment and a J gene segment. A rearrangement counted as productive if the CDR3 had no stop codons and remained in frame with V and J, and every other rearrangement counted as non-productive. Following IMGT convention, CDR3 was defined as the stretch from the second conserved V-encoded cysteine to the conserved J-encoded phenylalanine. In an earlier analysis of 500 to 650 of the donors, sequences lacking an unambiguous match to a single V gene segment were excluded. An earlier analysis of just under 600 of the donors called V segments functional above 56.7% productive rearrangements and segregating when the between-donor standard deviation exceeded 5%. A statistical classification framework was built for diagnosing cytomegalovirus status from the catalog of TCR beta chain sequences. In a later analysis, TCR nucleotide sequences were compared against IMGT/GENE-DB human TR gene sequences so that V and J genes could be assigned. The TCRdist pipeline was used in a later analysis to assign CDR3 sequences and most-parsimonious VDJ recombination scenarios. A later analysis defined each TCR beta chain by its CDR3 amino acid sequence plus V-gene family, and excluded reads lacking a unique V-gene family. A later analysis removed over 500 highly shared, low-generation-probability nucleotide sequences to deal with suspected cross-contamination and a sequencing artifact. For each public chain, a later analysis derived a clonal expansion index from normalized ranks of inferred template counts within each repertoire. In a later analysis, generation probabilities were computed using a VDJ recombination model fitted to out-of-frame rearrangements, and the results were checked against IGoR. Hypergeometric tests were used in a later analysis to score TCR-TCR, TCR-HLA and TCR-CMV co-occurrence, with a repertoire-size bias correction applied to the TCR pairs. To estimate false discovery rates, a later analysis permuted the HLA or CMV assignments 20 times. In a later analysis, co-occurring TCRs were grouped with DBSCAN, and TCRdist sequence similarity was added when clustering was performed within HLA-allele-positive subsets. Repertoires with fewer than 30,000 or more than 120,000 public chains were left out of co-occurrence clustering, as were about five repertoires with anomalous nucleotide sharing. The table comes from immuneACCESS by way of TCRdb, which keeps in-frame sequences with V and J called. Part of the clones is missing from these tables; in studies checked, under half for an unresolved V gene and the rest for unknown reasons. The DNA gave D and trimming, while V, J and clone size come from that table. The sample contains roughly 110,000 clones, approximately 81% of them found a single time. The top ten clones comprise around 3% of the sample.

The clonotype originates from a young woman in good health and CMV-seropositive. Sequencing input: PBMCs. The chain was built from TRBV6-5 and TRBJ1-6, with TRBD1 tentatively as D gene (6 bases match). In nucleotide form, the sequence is TGTGCCAGCAGGCCACAGGGATATAATTCACCCCTCCACTTT. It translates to CASRPQGYNSPLHF.